These T cell receptor beta chains were read from a single sample in a study of cytomegalovirus exposure and HLA in healthy donors. The repertoire was sequenced with immunoSEQ multiplex PCR; TCRdb's copy has only in-frame clones and lacks some. The sample has about 200,000 clones; 70% are singletons. The sample comprised PBMCs. The source is a middle-aged man in good health and CMV-seropositive. Both conserved end residues are part of each CDR3.

v_call,j_call,cdr3_aa
TRBV4-1,TRBJ1-2,CASSQVGPTPRGVGYTF
TRBV4-1,.,CASSQLDGAYEQYF
TRBV7-2,TRBJ2-3,CASTLRGGNTDTQYF
TRBV19,TRBJ1-5,CATQDRVDQPQHF
TRBV5-1,TRBJ2-5,CASSLKGAVGETQYF
TRBV5-1,TRBJ2-1,CASSLGQGAIGEQFF
TRBV7-2,TRBJ2-7,CASSSSARGFDEQYF
TRBV4-1,TRBJ2-5,CASSLTPGGSQETQYF
TRBV15,TRBJ1-6,CATSPRASSPLHF
TRBV6-1,TRBJ1-2,CASTARHEYNYGYTF
TRBV7-9,TRBJ2-7,CSSSLDGRQDRLYEQYF
TRBV5-1,TRBJ2-7,CASSLAGTGFYEQYF